Shown below are 31 T cell receptor beta chains from a single sample sequenced in a study of persistence of HIV-infected CD4 T cells. This nonspecific control used anti-CD3/anti-CD28 bead stimulation of CD4+ T cells. Sorting selected CD4+ T cells upregulating both CD40 ligand and CD69. The libraries were made with immunoSEQ version 4 in survey mode. Assay used: immunoSEQ multiplex PCR; TCRdb lists only in-frame clones, some missing. The data contain around 40,000 clones, around 89% of them singletons. These receptors lack a known antigen. The input for sequencing was CD4+ T cells sorted from PBMCs after approximately 20-hour stimulation, taken from a patient who received antiretroviral therapy. All receptors come from an adult man with HIV who was CMV-seropositive.

The V call is TRBV6-1, the J call TRBJ2-3; 11 positions agree with TRBD1. CDR3 length equals 17 residues. Germline V gene sequence: CDR1 MNHNS, CDR2 SASEGT. Losses at the gene ends were 3 bases for V and 4 bases for J; bases not matched to a gene: 9. CDR3 loop: CASSELIGTGGSDTQYF. CDR3 nucleotides: TGTGCCAGCAGTGAGCTCATCGGGACAGGGGGATCAGATACGCAGTATTTT.

The chain couples TRBV18 to TRBJ1-2, with 9 nucleotides matching TRBD1. The V gene's germline CDR1 is KGHSH and CDR2 LQKENI. Trimming took 0 bases from V and 3 from J; bases not matched to a gene: 5. The CDR3 is made up of 16 amino acids. The CDR3, as DNA: TGTGCCAGCTCACCACCGGGACAGGGACGGGACTATGGCTACACCTTC. This gives the protein CASSPPGQGRDYGYTF.

CDR3 amino acids: CASSLGEIGEAFF. The DNA for the CDR3 is TGTGCCAGCAGCCTAGGGGAAATCGGGGAAGCTTTCTTT. This sequence joins TRBV7-9 and TRBJ1-1; a possible D gene is TRBD1 (5 bases). Looked up from germline, CDR1 is SEHNR and CDR2 is FQNEAQ (reference sequence). Trimming took 5 bases from V and 8 from J, leaving 15 bases between them. This CDR3 contains 13 residues. The full variable domain, completed using reference TRBV7-9 and TRBJ1-1, is DTGVSQNPRHKITKRGQNVTFRCDPISEHNRLYWYRQTLGQGPEFLTYFQNEAQLEKSRLLSDRFSAERPKGSFSTLEIQRTEQGDSAMYLCASSLGEIGEAFFGQGTRLTVV.

The gene calls are TRBV28 and TRBJ2-2; 7 bases map to TRBD2. The CDR3 length is 15 residues. V lost 8 bases to trimming and J lost 1 base; unmatched junction nucleotides: 7. The germline V gene has CDR1 MDHEN and CDR2 SYDVKM. Written as DNA, the CDR3 is TGTGCCAGCGGGTCCGGGACTAAGAACACCGGGGAGCTGTTTTTT. Protein: CASGSGTKNTGELFF.

The table lists this clone with a count of one. CDR3 coding DNA: TGTGCCAGCAGCCCAGCACAGGGTCTCTACGAGCAGTACTTC. Translated, it gives CASSPAQGLYEQYF. This chain links TRBV5-4 with TRBJ2-7, with D possibly being TRBD1 (6 bases). Trimming left V 4 bases short and J 3 bases short, with 14 bases between. The V gene's germline CDR1 is SGHNT and CDR2 YYREEE (reference sequence). This CDR3 region has 14 residues.

The V call is TRBV5-6, the J call TRBJ2-7; D gene unclear. V lost 3 bases and J lost 0, with 13 bases in between. Germline assignment: CDR1 SGHDT and CDR2 YYEEEE. The CDR3 consists of 15 residues. In nucleotides, the CDR3 is TGTGCCAGCAGCTCCCGCGGCAGGAACTCCTACGAGCAGTACTTC. The encoded protein is CASSSRGRNSYEQYF.

This chain links TRBV5-1 with TRBJ1-2, with TRBD1 identical over 9 bases. The CDR3 length is 15 residues. Germline CDR1 reads SGHRS; CDR2 reads YFSETQ. Losses at the gene ends were 6 bases for V and 6 bases for J; bases not matched to a gene: 12. CDR3 sequence reads: CASTPAGQGPDGYTF. The CDR3 DNA reads TGCGCCAGCACCCCAGCGGGACAGGGCCCGGATGGCTACACCTTC.

The rearrangement uses TRBV14 and TRBJ2-7; D not resolved. The germline CDR1 and CDR2 sequences are SGHDN and FVKESK. Between the trimmed V and J ends, which lost 0 bases and 3 bases, there was a span of 9 bases. The CDR3 has 14 amino acids. The CDR3 reads CASSQEQAVYEQYF. In nucleotides, the CDR3 is TGTGCCAGCAGCCAAGAACAAGCCGTCTACGAGCAGTACTTC.

V is TRBV7-2 and J is TRBJ2-7; D could derive from TRBD1 or TRBD2 (5 bases each). The ends were cut back, 1 base at V and 6 bases at J, with 10 bases in the middle. Germline-derived CDR1 and CDR2 are SGHTA and FQGNSA. The CDR3 runs to 13 residues. The CDR3 coding sequence is TGTGCCAGCAGCTTAGTAACAGGACTCGAGCAGTACTTC. Translating it yields CASSLVTGLEQYF. Full variable domain (remainder filled in from reference TRBV7-2 and TRBJ2-7): GAGVSQSPSNKVTEKGKDVELRCDPISGHTALYWYRQSLGQGLEFLIYFQGNSAPDKSGLPSDRFSAERTGGSVSTLTIQRTQQEDSAVYLCASSLVTGLEQYFGPGTRLTVT.

The rearrangement joins TRBV27 to TRBJ2-2, with D perhaps matching TRBD1 (5 bases). Trimming removed 5 bases from V and 4 bases from J, with 8 bases in between. The CDR3 is 13 residues long. CDR1 is MNHEY and CDR2 is SMNVEV in the germline V gene (reference sequence). The CDR3 sequence is CASSDRGTGELFF. The CDR3 region has the DNA TGTGCCAGCAGTGATAGGGGCACCGGGGAGCTGTTTTTT.

The chain is built from TRBV27 and TRBJ1-5; no firm D call. The CDR3 is made up of 14 amino acids. Per germline, CDR1 MNHEY and CDR2 SMNVEV (reference sequence). V lost 5 bases and J 2 bases, leaving 10 bases between the germline ends. The CDR3 region is CASSGPGGNQPQHF. The CDR3 nucleotides read TGTGCCAGCAGTGGGCCCGGCGGCAATCAGCCCCAGCATTTT.

The V and J genes are TRBV6-1 and TRBJ1-2; 10 bases match TRBD1. CDR1 and CDR2 (germline): MNHNS, SASEGT. This CDR3 is 15 amino acids long. J gave up 2 bases and V 4 bases, and 4 bases lay outside the gene matches. The CDR3 region is CASSGQGAPNYGYTF. CDR3 nucleotide sequence: TGTGCCAGCAGTGGACAGGGGGCGCCGAACTATGGCTACACCTTC.

The table lists this clone with a count of one. The CDR3 DNA reads TGTGCCAGCAGTCCACAGGGCCTGGCGAGCAATCAGCCCCAGCATTTT. This sequence encodes CASSPQGLASNQPQHF. The chain couples TRBV27 to TRBJ1-5, with D perhaps TRBD1 (6 bases). Germline assignment: CDR1 MNHEY and CDR2 SMNVEV (reference sequence). Trimming removed 5 bases at V and 1 base at J, with 15 bases between. The CDR3 sequence is 16 residues long.

This clone was detected once. The gene calls are TRBV10-3 and TRBJ2-3; 11 nucleotides match TRBD2. The V gene's germline CDR1 is ENHRY and CDR2 SYGVKD. The V gene end was trimmed by 4 bases and the J gene end by 5 bases; junction bases not matched to a gene: 5. The CDR3 has 15 amino acids. The chain's CDR3 is CAISVAGGHGDTQYF. CDR3 DNA: TGTGCCATCAGTGTAGCGGGGGGGCATGGAGATACGCAGTATTTT.

The V and J genes are TRBV19 and TRBJ1-6; D unresolved. Germline V gene lookup returns CDR1 LNHDA and CDR2 SQIVND (reference sequence). This CDR3 is built from 14 residues. The V and J ends lost 4 bases and 7 bases respectively, with 11 bases between them. This CDR3 reads CASSRRESNSPLHF. The CDR3 nucleotides are TGTGCCAGTAGTAGGAGGGAATCGAATTCACCCCTCCACTTT.

The rearrangement uses TRBV28 and TRBJ2-1, with 7 positions matching TRBD2. Per the germline V gene, CDR1 is MDHEN and CDR2 is SYDVKM. V lost 4 bases to trimming and J lost 15 bases; unmatched junction nucleotides: 27. This CDR3 contains 18 residues. The CDR3 DNA sequence: TGTGCCAGCAGTTCACCAAATGGGGCGAGCGGGGCCCATCGAAATCCGTTCTTC. Protein sequence: CASSSPNGASGAHRNPFF.

The gene calls are TRBV5-1 and TRBJ1-1, with a weak D call TRBD1 (5 bases). V was cut by 2 bases and J by 1 base, with 6 bases left in between. Germline assignment: CDR1 SGHRS and CDR2 YFSETQ. This CDR3 contains 13 residues. This chain's CDR3 is CASSFTGNTEAFF. The CDR3 bases are TGCGCCAGCAGCTTTACAGGGAACACTGAAGCTTTCTTT.

The chain recombines TRBV6-6 with TRBJ2-4, with 9 bases lining up with TRBD1. The CDR3 covers 19 residues. V gave up 5 bases and J gave up 2 bases; unmatched junction bases: 16. Germline values: CDR1 MNHNY, CDR2 SVGAGI (reference sequence). The CDR3 region is CASSPEPGQGGVTKNIQYF. The CDR3 coding sequence is TGTGCCAGCAGTCCCGAACCGGGACAGGGAGGGGTAACCAAAAACATTCAGTACTTC.

The gene calls are TRBV11-1 and TRBJ1-1, with 8 bases identical to TRBD1. The CDR3 contains 14 residues. The germline CDR1 and CDR2 sequences are SGHAT and FQDESV (reference sequence). After removal of 3 bases from V and 5 bases from J, the junction contained 5 bases not matched to a gene. CDR3 loop: CASSLTGDKTEAFF. CDR3 nucleotides: TGTGCCAGCAGCTTGACAGGGGACAAGACTGAAGCTTTCTTT.

V gene TRBV28 combines with J gene TRBJ2-3, with D perhaps assigned TRBD1 or TRBD2 (6 bases each). Between the trimmed V and J ends, which lost 5 bases and 2 bases, there was a span of 20 bases. The CDR3 contains 17 residues. CDR1 and CDR2 (germline): MDHEN, SYDVKM. The CDR3 loop reads CASSPRGGTGHTDTQYF. The DNA for the CDR3 is TGTGCCAGCAGTCCTCGAGGGGGGACCGGGCACACAGATACGCAGTATTTT.

This chain joins TRBV28 and TRBJ2-3; D perhaps matches TRBD2 (5 bases). Germline-derived CDR1 and CDR2 are MDHEN and SYDVKM. The CDR3 sequence is 13 residues long. V was pared by 7 bases and J by 9 bases, with 17 bases between. The CDR3 DNA reads as TGTGCCAGCACCCGACCCCCGGACTTCACGCAGTATTTT. This gives the protein CASTRPPDFTQYF.

The V call is TRBV6-5, the J call TRBJ2-1; possibly TRBD1 or TRBD2 for D (5 bases each). Trimming removed 11 bases from V and 8 bases from J, with 16 bases in between. The CDR3 loop spans 12 amino acids. Germline V gene data show CDR1 as MNHEY and CDR2 as SVGAGI. This chain's CDR3 is CAGGDSAYEQFF. CDR3 coding DNA: TGTGCCGGGGGAGACAGCGCGTATGAGCAGTTCTTC.

This rearrangement joins TRBV14 to TRBJ2-7, with 7 bases identical to TRBD1. CDR3 length: 16 amino acids. The V segment lost 4 bases and the J segment 2 bases; nucleotides outside the gene matches: 11. The germline V gene encodes CDR1 SGHDN and CDR2 FVKESK. CDR3 region: CASSRTGDLGTYEQYF. The CDR3 nucleotides are TGTGCCAGCAGCCGTACAGGGGACCTTGGTACCTACGAGCAGTACTTC.

This clone appeared a single time. The gene calls are TRBV6-5 and TRBJ2-3, with unresolved D. The germline gives CDR1 MNHEY, CDR2 SVGAGI. With 0 bases removed from V and 4 bases from J, the gap between germline ends came to 11 bases. The CDR3 loop spans 15 amino acids. The CDR3 sequence: CASSYSSARSDTQYF. In DNA, the CDR3 is TGTGCCAGCAGTTACTCGTCGGCTAGATCAGATACGCAGTATTTT.

This clone was picked up one time. The V call is TRBV7-8, the J call TRBJ1-3; D is unclear. This CDR3 spans 16 amino acids. Per the germline V gene, CDR1 is SGHVS and CDR2 is FQNEAQ. Between the trimmed V and J ends, which lost 0 bases and 0 bases, there was a span of 9 bases. CDR3 in amino acids: CASSLASVASGNTIYF. The DNA for the CDR3 is TGTGCCAGCAGCTTAGCTTCGGTCGCCTCTGGAAACACCATATATTTT.

V is TRBV12-3 or TRBV12-4 and J is TRBJ1-5; no definite D call. V was clipped by 6 bases and J by 4 bases, with 10 bases between them. CDR3 length: 13 amino acids. As DNA, the CDR3 is TGTGCCAGCAGCGACGGTAAGAATCAGCCCCAGCATTTT. It specifies CASSDGKNQPQHF.

This clone was observed once. The chain is built from TRBV5-1 and TRBJ1-1; D perhaps matches TRBD1 (6 bases). Between the trimmed V and J ends, which lost 4 bases and 2 bases, there was a span of 15 bases. This CDR3 spans 15 amino acids. Germline V gene sequence: CDR1 SGHRS, CDR2 YFSETQ. CDR3 sequence: CASSGTTATNTEAFF. CDR3 DNA: TGCGCCAGCAGCGGGACAACAGCTACCAACACTGAAGCTTTCTTT.

The chain has TRBV4-1 and TRBJ1-4, with 7 bases that match TRBD1. The V gene end was trimmed by 0 bases and the J gene end by 5 bases; junction bases not matched to a gene: 6. Germline V gene data show CDR1 as MGHRA and CDR2 as YSYEKL. This CDR3 has 16 amino acids. CDR3 coding DNA: TGCGCCAGCAGCCAAGACCGGGTCAGGGGGAATGAAAAACTGTTTTTT. This sequence encodes CASSQDRVRGNEKLFF.

This chain links TRBV6-2 or TRBV6-3 with TRBJ1-5, with 8 bases identical to TRBD1. V shed 4 bases, J shed 3 bases, and the junction held 5 bases outside the gene matches. Germline values: CDR1 MNHEY, CDR2 SVGEGT. The CDR3 sequence is 15 residues long. In DNA form, the CDR3 reads TGTGCCAGCAGTTCGGAACAGGGGGACAATCAGCCCCAGCATTTT. Translation: CASSSEQGDNQPQHF.

The rearrangement joins TRBV5-4 to TRBJ1-6; 9 bases fit TRBD1. J lost 10 bases, V lost 0 bases, and 8 bases had no gene match. This CDR3 is built from 16 residues. CDR1 is SGHNT and CDR2 is YYREEE in the germline V gene (reference sequence). The CDR3 is CASSLGGTGMGSPLHF. The CDR3, as DNA: TGTGCCAGCAGCTTGGGAGGGACAGGGATGGGCTCACCCCTCCACTTT. The whole variable domain, remainder taken from reference TRBV5-4 and TRBJ1-6, is ETGVTQSPTHLIKTRGQQVTLRCSSQSGHNTVSWYQQALGQGPQFIFQYYREEENGRGNFPPRFSGLQFPNYSSELNVNALELDDSALYLCASSLGGTGMGSPLHFGNGTRLTVT.

This chain uses TRBV3-1 (or the pseudogene TRBV3-2) with TRBJ1-2; TRBD1 matches 8 bases. Per the germline V gene, CDR1 is LGHDT and CDR2 is YNNKEL (reference sequence). With 1 base clipped from V and 6 bases from J, the junction kept 1 base outside the gene matches. The CDR3 is 13 residues long. The CDR3 DNA is TGTGCCAGCAGCCAAGGACAGGGGAATGGCTACACCTTC. Its translation is CASSQGQGNGYTF.